A single sample is the source of the 23 T cell receptor beta chains below, sequenced in a study of blood T cell repertoires in COVID-19. Sequencing used immunoSEQ multiplex PCR; TCRdb keeps in-frame clones, though not all of them. The sample has about 440,000 clones, approximately 90% seen once; the top ten hold 4.3%. Input material: peripheral blood. The receptors derive from a woman aged 25-40 years with acute or convalescent COVID-19.

This clone was found once. The rearrangement links TRBV28 to TRBJ1-2; the match to TRBD1 covers 7 bases. Germline-derived CDR1 and CDR2 are MDHEN and SYDVKM. This CDR3 has 14 residues. Trimming at V came to 4 bases and at J to 2 bases, leaving 4 bases not matched to a gene. The CDR3 DNA sequence: TGTGCCAGCAGTTGGGGGACAGTAAACTATGGCTACACCTTC. Translated, it gives CASSWGTVNYGYTF.

This chain connects TRBV5-4 to TRBJ2-2, with D possibly matching TRBD2 (5 bases). Germline loops: CDR1 SGHNT, CDR2 YYREEE (reference sequence). V was cut by 4 bases and J by 4 bases, with 11 bases left in between. The CDR3 consists of 14 residues. The CDR3 spells CASSKWESTGELFF. The CDR3 DNA sequence: TGTGCCAGCAGCAAATGGGAGAGCACCGGGGAGCTGTTTTTT. Together with reference TRBV5-4 and TRBJ2-2, the CDR3 gives the full variable domain: ETGVTQSPTHLIKTRGQQVTLRCSSQSGHNTVSWYQQALGQGPQFIFQYYREEENGRGNFPPRFSGLQFPNYSSELNVNALELDDSALYLCASSKWESTGELFFGEGSRLTVL.

The rearrangement uses TRBV6-5 and TRBJ1-1, with unresolved D. V lost 7 bases and J lost 3, with 6 bases in between. The CDR3 has 11 amino acids. Germline V gene data show CDR1 as MNHEY and CDR2 as SVGAGI. CDR3: CASKRDTEAFF. The CDR3 DNA reads as TGTGCCAGCAAACGGGACACTGAAGCTTTCTTT.

This clone was seen only once. This chain joins TRBV5-4 and TRBJ1-4; D gene unclear. From germline, CDR1 is SGHNT and CDR2 YYREEE (reference sequence). The germline V and J ends were trimmed by 2 bases and 8 bases, with 16 bases remaining between them. The CDR3 contains 15 residues. As DNA, the CDR3 is TGTGCCAGCAGCTTAACTTCCGAAACGCGAGAAAAACTGTTTTTT. As protein: CASSLTSETREKLFF.

V usage is TRBV6-2 or TRBV6-3 and J usage is TRBJ1-2; 7 nucleotides line up with TRBD1. CDR1 and CDR2 (germline): MNHEY, SVGEGT. V lost 5 bases to trimming and J lost 2 bases; unmatched junction nucleotides: 2. This CDR3 has 13 amino acids. The CDR3 loop is CASSDRENYGYTF. In DNA, the CDR3 is TGTGCCAGCAGTGACAGGGAAAACTATGGCTACACCTTC.

The chain uses TRBV6-5 and TRBJ1-2; possibly TRBD1 for D (5 bases). Trimming cost V 6 bases and J 8 bases, with 19 bases left between them. The CDR3 has 14 residues. Germline CDR1 and CDR2: MNHEY and SVGAGI. This chain's CDR3 is CASRTGGIVGGYTF. CDR3 DNA sequence: TGTGCCAGCAGGACCGGGGGAATAGTAGGAGGCTACACCTTC.

The chain couples TRBV5-5 to TRBJ1-5; no clear D. The CDR3 spans 14 residues. Per germline, CDR1 SGHKS and CDR2 YYEKEE (reference sequence). V lost 0 bases, J lost 6 bases, and 10 bases lay in between. The CDR3 DNA sequence: TGTGCCAGCAGCTTGGCAGCGGGTGTTCAGCCCCAGCATTTT. This gives the protein CASSLAAGVQPQHF.

The chain joins TRBV7-2 to TRBJ2-1; 7 nucleotides align to TRBD2. The CDR3 is made up of 16 amino acids. Germline V CDR1 and CDR2: SGHTA, FQGNSA. Germline trimming cut 1 base from V and 0 bases from J; bases unmatched to any gene: 3. CDR3 amino acids: CASSLVAGASYNEQFF. CDR3 nucleotides: TGTGCCAGCAGCTTAGTGGCGGGAGCCTCCTACAATGAGCAGTTCTTC.

The chain links TRBV2 to TRBJ2-3, with D perhaps matching TRBD2 (6 bases). Trimming took off 7 bases at V and 6 bases at J, with 14 bases between the two ends. Germline V gives CDR1 SNHLY, CDR2 FYNNEI. The CDR3 consists of 13 residues. CDR3 sequence (DNA): TGTGCCAGCACCCGGAGACTAGGGGATACGCAGTATTTT. Encoded protein: CASTRRLGDTQYF.

The V gene is TRBV21-1, the J gene TRBJ2-1; the table's TRBD1 call for D was not verified on the DNA. TRBV21-1 is designated a pseudogene. This CDR3 is 14 amino acids long. For the CDR3, the DNA is TGTGCCAGCAGCAGGGACAGGAGCCCACATGAGCAGTTCTTC. Its translation: CASSRDRSPHEQFF.

V gene TRBV9 combines with J gene TRBJ2-7; 11 bases map to TRBD2. Germline-derived CDR1 and CDR2 are SGDLS and YYNGEE. The CDR3 is made up of 16 amino acids. The V and J ends lost 0 bases and 0 bases, in that order; junction bases with no gene match: 2. The CDR3 loop reads CASSVGLAGTSYEQYF. The CDR3 nucleotides read TGTGCCAGCAGCGTAGGACTAGCGGGGACCTCCTACGAGCAGTACTTC.

The chain joins TRBV7-9 to TRBJ1-6; D gene unclear. The germline V gene has CDR1 SEHNR and CDR2 FQNEAQ (reference sequence). CDR3 size: 15 residues. V was pared by 5 bases and J by 8 bases, with 16 bases between. CDR3 amino acids: CASSRRTGGDSPLHF. The CDR3 DNA follows: TGTGCCAGCAGCCGCAGGACGGGAGGTGATTCACCCCTCCACTTT.

V gene TRBV6-6 combines with J gene TRBJ2-5; TRBD1 agrees at 8 bases. The junction had 4 bases not matched to a gene; V was cut back by 8 bases and J by 2 bases. The germline CDR1 and CDR2 sequences are MNHNY and SVGAGI (reference sequence). The CDR3 is 13 amino acids. CDR3 bases: TGTGCCAGCCAGGACAGGGATCAAGAGACCCAGTACTTC. It codes for CASQDRDQETQYF.

This rearrangement joins TRBV18 to TRBJ2-1; TRBD1 matches at 9 bases. The CDR3 runs 16 residues. V trimming: 3 bases; J trimming: 7 bases; junction bases outside the gene matches: 10. Germline V gives CDR1 KGHSH, CDR2 LQKENI. The CDR3 DNA is TGTGCCAGCTCACCTCCCGGGACAGGGCGGAGGAATGAGCAGTTCTTC. Protein sequence: CASSPPGTGRRNEQFF.

V is TRBV6-6 and J is TRBJ2-1; 7 nucleotides line up with TRBD2. V trimming: 6 bases; J trimming: 8 bases; junction bases outside the gene matches: 7. The CDR3 loop spans 13 amino acids. Germline V gene sequence: CDR1 MNHNY, CDR2 SVGAGI (reference sequence). In DNA, the CDR3 is TGTGCCAGCAGCCGACTAGCTGGCTATGAGCAGTTCTTC. Encoded protein: CASSRLAGYEQFF.

This sequence joins TRBV6-2 or TRBV6-3 and TRBJ1-1; 10 nucleotides line up with TRBD1. From germline, CDR1 is MNHEY and CDR2 SVGEGT. The CDR3 totals 14 residues. The trim removed 4 bases at V and 4 bases at J, leaving 3 bases unmatched. The CDR3 region has the DNA TGTGCCAGCAGTTTCGGACAGGGGGGCACTGAAGCTTTCTTT. It is translated as CASSFGQGGTEAFF.

This clone was picked up a small number of times. The chain recombines TRBV5-1 with TRBJ1-1; D is uncertain. This CDR3 comprises 12 residues. Germline CDR1 reads SGHRS; CDR2 reads YFSETQ. V lost 1 base to trimming and J lost 8 bases, with 9 bases between them. The CDR3 reads CASSLSEGEAFF. Written as DNA, the CDR3 is TGCGCCAGCAGCTTGAGTGAGGGAGAAGCTTTCTTT.

The chain has TRBV5-5 and TRBJ2-3, with 7 bases aligning to TRBD1. The CDR3 has 18 residues. With 4 bases clipped from V and 2 bases from J, the junction kept 16 bases outside the gene matches. Looked up from germline, CDR1 is SGHKS and CDR2 is YYEKEE (reference sequence). CDR3 sequence: CASSLTLPRDRVTDTQYF. CDR3 DNA sequence: TGTGCCAGCAGCCTCACCCTCCCCCGGGACAGAGTCACAGATACGCAGTATTTT.

This rearrangement joins TRBV13 to TRBJ2-1, with D maybe TRBD2 (5 bases). The length of the CDR3 is 17 residues. Germline CDR1 and CDR2: PRHDT and FYEKMQ (reference sequence). Deletions cut 5 bases from V and 4 bases from J, with 21 bases between. The CDR3 region is CASSPISSSSNYNEQFF. The DNA for the CDR3 is TGTGCCAGCAGCCCAATTTCTTCTAGCTCCAATTACAATGAGCAGTTCTTC.

In DNA form, the CDR3 reads TGTGCCAGCAGTTTTAGCGATGAGCAGTTCTTC. Protein sequence: CASSFSDEQFF. This chain connects TRBV12-3 or TRBV12-4 to TRBJ2-1; possibly TRBD2 for D (5 bases). V shed 3 bases and J shed 8 bases, with 5 bases lying between them. This CDR3 comprises 11 residues.

The CDR3 loop reads CASSWGGAEAFF. DNA for the CDR3: TGTGCCAGCAGCTGGGGCGGCGCTGAAGCTTTCTTT. This chain links TRBV5-6 with TRBJ1-1; a possible D gene is TRBD1 (5 bases). The V end was cut by 3 bases, the J end by 6 bases, with 9 bases between. CDR1 and CDR2 from the germline V gene are SGHDT and YYEEEE. CDR3 length: 12 amino acids.

The chain has TRBV9 and TRBJ1-2, with no clear D. This CDR3 spans 12 amino acids. V was shortened by 3 bases and J by 5 bases, with 8 bases between the two germline ends. CDR1 and CDR2 (germline): SGDLS, YYNGEE. Here the CDR3 DNA reads TGTGCCAGCAGCGATGGAGGATATGGCTACACCTTC. Translated, it gives CASSDGGYGYTF.

V is TRBV9 and J is TRBJ2-7; TRBD1 matches at 8 bases. V trimming: 3 bases; J trimming: 2 bases; junction bases outside the gene matches: 7. This CDR3 contains 15 residues. In germline, CDR1 is SGDLS, CDR2 YYNGEE. The CDR3 DNA reads TGTGCCAGCAGCGCCGGACAGGGCGGTGCCTACGAGCAGTACTTC. It encodes CASSAGQGGAYEQYF.